The clone carrying this T cell receptor (beta chain) was observed at least ten times. What it binds is unknown. CDR1 is SQVTM and CDR2 is ANQGSEA in the germline V gene. The length of the CDR3 is 12 residues. V lost 3 bases to trimming and J lost 0 bases, with 6 bases between them. A CD8+CD4-CCR7+CD45RA+ phenotype served as the sorting definition for naive CD8 T cells. The entry originates in a study of molecular identifiers for immune sequencing clone quantification. Study-wide results and caveats: Clones above 20 RNA copies contained over 98% of effector molecules and under 1% of naive molecules.

TCRdb re-derived calls from the PCR reads in MiXCR, one entry per CDR3 protein. The sample has about 320,000 distinct CDR3 sequences, 20% to 25% seen once; the top ten hold approximately 0.85%. The V gene is TRBV29-1, the J gene TRBJ2-7; no definite D call. Material: naive CD8+ T cells from blood, with Jurkat cell RNA spiked in. The subset was: FACS-sorted CD8+CD4-CCR7+CD45RA+ naive T cells. The TCR was taken from a human donor in good health. Some libraries in this study had Jurkat cell RNA spiked in. DNA for the CDR3: TGCAGCGTTGACACAGACTCCTACGAGCAGTACTTC. This gives the protein CSVDTDSYEQYF.